The next 11 T cell receptor beta chains were all read from a single sample in a study of CD8 T cells in ankylosing spondylitis. TCRdb redid the calling of the 5' RACE reads with MiXCR, one entry per CDR3 protein. This table has approximately 200,000 distinct CDR3 sequences, around 13% appearing once. Sequenced: blood, either unsorted or a sorted T cell fraction (not recorded which). These receptors were obtained from a male donor with ankylosing spondylitis or in good health (not recorded which).

The sample holds a few counts of this clonotype. V gene TRBV2 combines with J gene TRBJ2-5, with 11 bases aligning to TRBD2. The length of the CDR3 is 16 residues. Germline CDR1 is SNHLY and CDR2 is FYNNEI. With 6 bases clipped from V and 1 base from J, the junction kept 7 bases outside the gene matches. In DNA, the CDR3 is TGTGCCAGCAGCCGAAGACTAGCGGGGCTCCAAGAGACCCAGTACTTC. Amino acids: CASSRRLAGLQETQYF.

In regard to this clonotype: A junction end diverges from the germline sequence, so it may reflect a read error. V is TRBV25-1 and J is TRBJ2-1; 7 nucleotides match TRBD2. Germline V gives CDR1 MGHDK, CDR2 SYGVNS. The CDR3 runs to 14 residues. CDR3 in amino acids: CDSSVGLQNNEQFF. The CDR3 region has the DNA TGTGACAGCAGTGTGGGACTACAGAACAATGAGCAGTTCTTC.

The V gene is TRBV18, the J gene TRBJ2-7; 8 bases map to TRBD1. Germline V gives CDR1 KGHSH, CDR2 LQKENI. The V gene end was trimmed by 2 bases and the J gene end by 6 bases; junction bases not matched to a gene: 6. The CDR3 loop spans 14 amino acids. The CDR3 region is CASSPMDRVAEQYF. CDR3 sequence (DNA): TGTGCCAGCTCACCAATGGACAGGGTGGCCGAGCAGTACTTC.

The chain links TRBV13 to TRBJ2-5; the match to TRBD1 covers 7 bases. Losses at the gene ends were 4 bases for V and 4 bases for J; bases not matched to a gene: 12. The CDR3 totals 16 residues. Germline V gene data show CDR1 as PRHDT and CDR2 as FYEKMQ (reference sequence). The CDR3 here is CASSSPTGVKGETQYF. DNA of the CDR3: TGTGCCAGCAGCTCCCCTACAGGGGTCAAAGGAGAGACCCAGTACTTC.

In its sample, this clonotype was seen a few times. The rearrangement links TRBV5-1 to TRBJ2-2; TRBD1 is a possible D gene (6 bases). Germline V lookup: CDR1 SGHRS, CDR2 YFSETQ. This CDR3 region has 15 residues. Trimming removed 5 bases from V and 0 bases from J, with 11 bases in between. The CDR3 sequence is CASRPGTTNTGELFF. For the CDR3, the DNA is TGCGCCAGCAGACCCGGGACAACGAACACCGGGGAGCTGTTTTTT.

There are a few counts of this clonotype. The chain uses TRBV6-1 and TRBJ2-1; tentatively, D is TRBD1 or TRBD2 (5 bases each). This CDR3 spans 14 amino acids. CDR1 and CDR2 from the germline V gene are MNHNS and SASEGT. The V gene lost 8 bases and the J gene lost 0 bases, with 11 bases spanning the gap. DNA for the CDR3: TGTGCCAGCTTCCCAGGGAGCTCCTACAATGAGCAGTTCTTC. It specifies CASFPGSSYNEQFF.

This clonotype was picked up a small number of times. This chain links TRBV12-3 or TRBV12-4 with TRBJ1-2; TRBD1 is a possible D gene (6 bases). V was clipped by 5 bases and J by 4 bases, with 17 bases between them. The length of the CDR3 is 15 residues. In nucleotides, the CDR3 is TGTGCCAGCAGTCCCACGGGGGGCGCCAGCTATGGCTACACCTTC. Its protein product is CASSPTGGASYGYTF.

In its sample, this clonotype was seen many times. The chain couples TRBV7-9 to TRBJ2-5; the match to TRBD2 covers 9 bases. Germline loops: CDR1 SEHNR, CDR2 FQNEAQ (reference sequence). This CDR3 region has 15 residues. The ends lost 6 bases at V and 5 bases at J; junction bases unmatched: 10. The CDR3: CASRVTSGLRETQYF. CDR3 DNA: TGTGCCAGCAGGGTGACTAGCGGCCTCCGGGAGACCCAGTACTTC.

The chain is built from TRBV6-5 and TRBJ1-4; D is perhaps TRBD1 (5 bases). The V end lost 2 bases, the J end lost 5 bases, and 9 bases lay between the germline ends. From germline, CDR1 is MNHEY and CDR2 SVGAGI. This CDR3 contains 14 residues. The CDR3 region is CASSYGQGNEKLFF. DNA of the CDR3: TGTGCCAGCAGTTACGGGCAGGGAAATGAAAAACTGTTTTTT.

The genes are TRBV3-1 and TRBJ2-7, with 7 bases identical to TRBD1. V lost 4 bases, J lost 5 bases, and 8 bases stayed unmatched. Germline CDR1 is LGHDT and CDR2 is YNNKEL (reference sequence). The CDR3 spans 14 residues. DNA of the CDR3: TGTGCCAGCAGCCCGAAGACAGGGAACGACGAGCAGTACTTC. Translated, it gives CASSPKTGNDEQYF.

This clonotype was found many times. The chain recombines TRBV5-6 with TRBJ2-1; 7 positions agree with TRBD1. Germline CDR1 reads SGHDT; CDR2 reads YYEEEE. This CDR3 is 16 amino acids long. J was trimmed by 3 bases and V by 2 bases; bases with no gene match: 8. Here the CDR3 DNA reads TGTGCCAGCAGCTTTCTGGGACAGAGCTACTACAATGAGCAGTTCTTC. It is translated as CASSFLGQSYYNEQFF.